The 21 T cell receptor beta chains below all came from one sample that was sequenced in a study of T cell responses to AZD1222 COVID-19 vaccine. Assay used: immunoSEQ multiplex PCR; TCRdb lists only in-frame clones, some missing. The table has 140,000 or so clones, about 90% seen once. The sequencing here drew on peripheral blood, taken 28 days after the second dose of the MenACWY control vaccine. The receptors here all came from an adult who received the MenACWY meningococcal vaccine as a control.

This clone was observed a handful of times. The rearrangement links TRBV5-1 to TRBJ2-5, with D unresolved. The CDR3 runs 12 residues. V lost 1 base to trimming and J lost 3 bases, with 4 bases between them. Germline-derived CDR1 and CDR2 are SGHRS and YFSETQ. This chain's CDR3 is CASSLNEETQYF. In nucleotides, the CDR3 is TGCGCCAGCAGCTTGAATGAAGAGACCCAGTACTTC. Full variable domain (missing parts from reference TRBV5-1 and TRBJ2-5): KAGVTQTPRYLIKTRGQQVTLSCSPISGHRSVSWYQQTPGQGLQFLFEYFSETQRNKGNFPGRFSGRQFSNSRSEMNVSTLELGDSALYLCASSLNEETQYFGPGTRLLVL.

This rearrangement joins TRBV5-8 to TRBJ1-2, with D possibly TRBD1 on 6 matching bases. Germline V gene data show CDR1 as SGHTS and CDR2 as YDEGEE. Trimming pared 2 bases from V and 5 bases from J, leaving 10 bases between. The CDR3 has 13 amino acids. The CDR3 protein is CASSFARGYGYTF. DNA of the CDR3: TGTGCCAGCAGCTTCGCTAGGGGGTATGGCTACACCTTC.

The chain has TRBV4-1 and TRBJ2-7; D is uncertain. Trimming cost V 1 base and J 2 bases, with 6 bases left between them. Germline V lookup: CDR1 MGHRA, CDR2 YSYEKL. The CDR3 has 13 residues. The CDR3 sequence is CASSQVSPYEQYF. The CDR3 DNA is TGCGCCAGCAGCCAAGTCTCCCCCTACGAGCAGTACTTC.

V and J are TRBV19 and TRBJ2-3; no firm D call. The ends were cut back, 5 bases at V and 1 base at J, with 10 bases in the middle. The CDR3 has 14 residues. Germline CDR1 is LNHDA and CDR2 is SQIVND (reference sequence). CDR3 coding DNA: TGTGCCAGTAGTCTGACGCTACGCACAGATACGCAGTATTTT. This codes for CASSLTLRTDTQYF.

The CDR3 reads CASSVSGFGEKLFF. The CDR3 DNA follows: TGTGCCAGCAGCGTATCCGGGTTTGGAGAAAAACTGTTTTTT. J is TRBJ1-4 and V is TRBV9; D is undetermined. CDR1 and CDR2 (germline): SGDLS, YYNGEE. This CDR3 has 14 amino acids. The V gene lost 1 base and the J gene lost 8 bases, with 12 bases spanning the gap.

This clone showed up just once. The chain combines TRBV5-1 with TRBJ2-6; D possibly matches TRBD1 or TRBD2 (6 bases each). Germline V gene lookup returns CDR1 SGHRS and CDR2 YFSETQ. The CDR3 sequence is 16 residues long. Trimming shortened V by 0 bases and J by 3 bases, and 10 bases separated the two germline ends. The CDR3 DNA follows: TGCGCCAGCAGCTTGGACGGGGGCGGTGGGGCCAACGTCCTGACTTTC. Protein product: CASSLDGGGGANVLTF.

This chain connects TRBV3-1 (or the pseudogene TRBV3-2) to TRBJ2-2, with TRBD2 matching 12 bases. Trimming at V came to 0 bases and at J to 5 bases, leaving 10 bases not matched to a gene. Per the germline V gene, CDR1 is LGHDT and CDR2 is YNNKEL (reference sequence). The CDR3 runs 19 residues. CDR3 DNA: TGTGCCAGCAGCCAAGATCGCCTAGCGGGAGGGGTAGGGACCGGGGAGCTGTTTTTT. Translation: CASSQDRLAGGVGTGELFF.

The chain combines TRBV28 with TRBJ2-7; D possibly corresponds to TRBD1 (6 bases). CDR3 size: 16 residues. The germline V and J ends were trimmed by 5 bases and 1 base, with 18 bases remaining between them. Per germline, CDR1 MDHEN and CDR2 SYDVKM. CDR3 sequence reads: CASSPRAGVVSYEQYF. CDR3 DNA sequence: TGTGCCAGCAGTCCAAGGGCAGGGGTGGTTTCCTACGAGCAGTACTTC.

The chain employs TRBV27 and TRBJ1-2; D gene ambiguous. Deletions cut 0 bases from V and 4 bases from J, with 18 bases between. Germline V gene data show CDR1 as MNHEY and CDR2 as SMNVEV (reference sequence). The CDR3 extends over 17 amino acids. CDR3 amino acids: CASSLSWQAERGYGYTF. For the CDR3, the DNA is TGTGCCAGCAGTTTATCGTGGCAGGCAGAACGGGGCTATGGCTACACCTTC.

CDR3 in DNA: TGTGCCAGCAGGGACAGCTCTGGATCCGATGGCTACACCTTC. Translating gives CASRDSSGSDGYTF. The chain employs TRBV3-1 (or the pseudogene TRBV3-2) and TRBJ1-2, with D possibly being TRBD1 (6 bases). CDR3 length: 14 amino acids. Trimming pared 6 bases from V and 6 bases from J, leaving 17 bases between. The germline gives CDR1 LGHDT, CDR2 YNNKEL (reference sequence).

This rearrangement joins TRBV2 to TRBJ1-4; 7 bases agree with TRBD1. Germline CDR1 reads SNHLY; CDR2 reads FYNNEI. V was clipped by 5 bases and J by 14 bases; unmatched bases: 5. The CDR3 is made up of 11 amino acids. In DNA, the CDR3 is TGTGCCAGCAGTATAGGGACAGATCTGTTTTTT. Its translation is CASSIGTDLFF.

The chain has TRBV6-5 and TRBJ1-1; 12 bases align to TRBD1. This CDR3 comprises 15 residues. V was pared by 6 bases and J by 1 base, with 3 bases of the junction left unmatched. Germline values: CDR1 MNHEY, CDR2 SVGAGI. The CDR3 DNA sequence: TGTGCCAGCAGGCCGGGACAGGGGGCGAACACTGAAGCTTTCTTT. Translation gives CASRPGQGANTEAFF.

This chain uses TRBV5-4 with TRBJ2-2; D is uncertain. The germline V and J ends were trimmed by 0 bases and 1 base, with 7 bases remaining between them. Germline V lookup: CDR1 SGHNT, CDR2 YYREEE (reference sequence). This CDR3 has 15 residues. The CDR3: CASSLDILNTGELFF. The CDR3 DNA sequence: TGTGCCAGCAGCTTGGACATATTGAACACCGGGGAGCTGTTTTTT. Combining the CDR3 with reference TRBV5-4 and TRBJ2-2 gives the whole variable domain ETGVTQSPTHLIKTRGQQVTLRCSSQSGHNTVSWYQQALGQGPQFIFQYYREEENGRGNFPPRFSGLQFPNYSSELNVNALELDDSALYLCASSLDILNTGELFFGEGSRLTVL.

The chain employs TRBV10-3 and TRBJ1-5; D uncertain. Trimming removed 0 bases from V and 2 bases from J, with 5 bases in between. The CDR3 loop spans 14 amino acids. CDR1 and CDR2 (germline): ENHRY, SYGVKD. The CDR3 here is CAISESDRNQPQHF. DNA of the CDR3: TGTGCCATCAGTGAGTCTGACCGCAATCAGCCCCAGCATTTT.

The chain's CDR3 is CASSQAYWTSTTNEKLFF. The CDR3 nucleotides read TGCGCCAGCAGCCAAGCCTACTGGACAAGCACAACTAATGAAAAACTGTTTTTT. The chain couples TRBV4-3 to TRBJ1-4; tentative D call: TRBD1 (5 bases). There are 18 residues in the CDR3. Germline V gene lookup returns CDR1 LGHNA and CDR2 YSLEER. Trimming pared 1 base from V and 0 bases from J, leaving 15 bases between.

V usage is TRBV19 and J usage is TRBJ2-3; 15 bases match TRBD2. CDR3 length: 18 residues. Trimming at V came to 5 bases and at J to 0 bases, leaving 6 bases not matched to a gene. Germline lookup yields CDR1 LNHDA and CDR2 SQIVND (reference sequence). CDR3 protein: CASSVGLAGGSSTDTQYF. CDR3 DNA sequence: TGTGCCAGTAGTGTGGGACTAGCGGGAGGTTCTAGCACAGATACGCAGTATTTT.

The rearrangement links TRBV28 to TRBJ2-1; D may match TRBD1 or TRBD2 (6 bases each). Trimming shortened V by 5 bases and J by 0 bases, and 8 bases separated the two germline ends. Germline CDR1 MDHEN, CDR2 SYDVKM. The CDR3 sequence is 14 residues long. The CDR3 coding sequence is TGTGCCAGCAGTGAGGGGGGCTCCTACAATGAGCAGTTCTTC. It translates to CASSEGGSYNEQFF. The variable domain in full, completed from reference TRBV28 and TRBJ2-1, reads DVKVTQSSRYLVKRTGEKVFLECVQDMDHENMFWYRQDPGLGLRLIYFSYDVKMKEKGDIPEGYSVSREKKERFSLILESASTNQTSMYLCASSEGGSYNEQFFGPGTRLTVL.

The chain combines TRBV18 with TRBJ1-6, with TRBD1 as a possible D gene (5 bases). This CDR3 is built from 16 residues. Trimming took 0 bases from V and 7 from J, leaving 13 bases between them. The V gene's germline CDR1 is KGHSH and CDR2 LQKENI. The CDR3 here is CASSPPPGPGNSPLHF. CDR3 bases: TGTGCCAGCTCACCACCGCCGGGGCCAGGGAATTCACCCCTCCACTTT.

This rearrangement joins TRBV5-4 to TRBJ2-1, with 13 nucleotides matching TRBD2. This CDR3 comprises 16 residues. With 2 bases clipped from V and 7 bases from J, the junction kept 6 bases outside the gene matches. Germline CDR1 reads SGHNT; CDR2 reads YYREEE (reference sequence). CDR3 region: CASSFGGTSGVNEQFF. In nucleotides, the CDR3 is TGTGCCAGCAGCTTTGGTGGGACTAGCGGGGTGAATGAGCAGTTCTTC.

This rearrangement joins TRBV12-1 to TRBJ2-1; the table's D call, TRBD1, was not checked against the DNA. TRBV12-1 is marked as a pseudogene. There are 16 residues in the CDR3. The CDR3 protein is CASSYWDREYHNEQFF. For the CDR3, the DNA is TGTGCCAGCAGCTACTGGGACAGGGAATACCACAATGAGCAGTTCTTC.

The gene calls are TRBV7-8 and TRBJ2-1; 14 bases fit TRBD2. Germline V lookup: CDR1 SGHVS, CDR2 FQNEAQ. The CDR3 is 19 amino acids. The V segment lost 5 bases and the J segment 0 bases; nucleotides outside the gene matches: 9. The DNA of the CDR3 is TGTGCCAGCAGCCATCTCGGACTAGCGGGAGGAGGCTCCTACAATGAGCAGTTCTTC. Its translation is CASSHLGLAGGGSYNEQFF.